Listed below are T cell receptor beta chains from one sample, sequenced in a study of T cell clones after liver transplantation. Repertoires were generated with immunoSEQ multiplex PCR, while TCRdb's copy carries only in-frame clones and drops some. The table lists approximately 68,000 clones, 80% of them singletons. Here the sequenced sample was CD4+ T cells from blood, taken before liver transplant. The receptors derive from a human donor who received a liver transplant. The CDR3 runs from the conserved cysteine through the conserved F or W. D genes are given only for firm matches. Size is omitted from some rows. Given values are once, few, many or a class for expanded clones.

v_call: TRBV5-1; clone_size: NA; d_call: TRBD1; j_call: TRBJ1-4; cdr3_nt: TGCGCCAGCAGCTTACAAGGGGGCGTCAATGAAAAACTGTTTTTT; cdr3_aa: CASSLQGGVNEKLFF
v_call: TRBV5-8; clone_size: NA; d_call: NA; j_call: TRBJ2-4; cdr3_nt: TGTGCCAGCAGCTTGGGGGGGAGAAACATTCAGTACTTC; cdr3_aa: CASSLGGRNIQYF
v_call: TRBV4-1; clone_size: NA; d_call: NA; j_call: TRBJ1-5; cdr3_nt: TGCGCCAGCAGCCCCGGACCAGGGAAATCGGTTAGCAATCAGCCCCAGCATTTT; cdr3_aa: CASSPGPGKSVSNQPQHF
v_call: TRBV28; clone_size: NA; d_call: TRBD1; j_call: TRBJ1-2; cdr3_nt: TGTGCCAGCAGTTCCTTTACACAGGGGCACTACACCTTC; cdr3_aa: CASSSFTQGHYTF
v_call: TRBV5-1; clone_size: NA; d_call: TRBD2; j_call: TRBJ2-3; cdr3_nt: TGCGCCAGCAGCTTGGGACCCAGCGGGAGTAGCACAGATACGCAGTATTTT; cdr3_aa: CASSLGPSGSSTDTQYF
v_call: TRBV19; clone_size: NA; d_call: TRBD2; j_call: TRBJ2-1; cdr3_nt: TGTGCCAGTAGCGTACTAGCGGGGGGACGTAATGAGCAGTTCTTC; cdr3_aa: CASSVLAGGRNEQFF
v_call: TRBV28; clone_size: few; d_call: NA; j_call: TRBJ1-5; cdr3_nt: TGTGCCAGCAGCCTATCGGGGCAGGGGAATCAGCCCCAGCATTTT; cdr3_aa: CASSLSGQGNQPQHF
v_call: TRBV7-2; clone_size: few; d_call: TRBD2; j_call: TRBJ2-7; cdr3_nt: TGTGCCAGCAGCTACCTACTAGCGGGGGGCGAGCAGTACTTC; cdr3_aa: CASSYLLAGGEQYF
v_call: TRBV10-1; clone_size: NA; d_call: NA; j_call: TRBJ1-1; cdr3_nt: TGCGCCAGCAGTGAGCGTGGGGAAGGTGAAGCTTTCTTT; cdr3_aa: CASSERGEGEAFF
v_call: TRBV2; clone_size: NA; d_call: NA; j_call: TRBJ1-4; cdr3_nt: TGTGCCAGCAGTGAAGTAGGAGGACGTATCGAAAAACTGTTTTTT; cdr3_aa: CASSEVGGRIEKLFF
v_call: TRBV5-4; clone_size: NA; d_call: NA; j_call: TRBJ2-7; cdr3_nt: TGTGCCAGCAGCTTGAGTTTTAATTACGACGAGCAGTACTTC; cdr3_aa: CASSLSFNYDEQYF
v_call: TRBV2; clone_size: NA; d_call: NA; j_call: TRBJ2-5; cdr3_nt: TGTGCCAGCAGCGGGGGAGAGACCCAGTACTTC; cdr3_aa: CASSGGETQYF
v_call: TRBV29-1; clone_size: NA; d_call: TRBD1; j_call: TRBJ1-2; cdr3_nt: TGCAGCGTTGTCGACAGGGGGAAAAATGGCTACACCTTC; cdr3_aa: CSVVDRGKNGYTF
v_call: TRBV28; clone_size: NA; d_call: NA; j_call: TRBJ1-1; cdr3_nt: TGTGCCAGCAGTTCCGGGTCGATGAACACTGAAGCTTTCTTT; cdr3_aa: CASSSGSMNTEAFF
v_call: TRBV28; clone_size: NA; d_call: TRBD1; j_call: TRBJ2-7; cdr3_nt: TGTGCCAGCAGTTCGCCAGCTACAGGGGGCAACGAGCAGTACTTC; cdr3_aa: CASSSPATGGNEQYF
v_call: TRBV18; clone_size: NA; d_call: TRBD2; j_call: TRBJ2-1; cdr3_nt: TGTGCCAGCTCACCCCGGACTAGCGGGAGCAATGAGCAGTTCTTC; cdr3_aa: CASSPRTSGSNEQFF
v_call: TRBV2; clone_size: few; d_call: NA; j_call: TRBJ1-1; cdr3_nt: TGTGCCAGCACCGGCGGGGCCGGCACTGAAGCTTTCTTT; cdr3_aa: CASTGGAGTEAFF
v_call: TRBV5-1; clone_size: NA; d_call: TRBD2; j_call: TRBJ2-5; cdr3_nt: TGCGCCAGCAGCACTGGACTAGCGGGAGAAGAGACCCAGTACTTC; cdr3_aa: CASSTGLAGEETQYF
v_call: TRBV7-6; clone_size: NA; d_call: TRBD1; j_call: TRBJ1-4; cdr3_nt: TGTGCCAGCAGCCAGGGGGGACATTCTAATGAAAAACTGTTTTTT; cdr3_aa: CASSQGGHSNEKLFF
v_call: TRBV10-3; clone_size: few; d_call: NA; j_call: TRBJ2-7; cdr3_nt: TGTGCCATCAGTGAGTCGGCAGCGAAGACCCCAGACAGCTACGAGCAGTACTTC; cdr3_aa: CAISESAAKTPDSYEQYF
v_call: TRBV7-2; clone_size: NA; d_call: TRBD1; j_call: TRBJ2-7; cdr3_nt: TGTGCCAGCAGCTTGGCCTCCCGGGACAGGTACCCCCCCTACGAGCAGTACTTC; cdr3_aa: CASSLASRDRYPPYEQYF
v_call: TRBV27; clone_size: NA; d_call: TRBD1; j_call: TRBJ1-1; cdr3_nt: TGTGCCAGCACCCTGGGACAGGGCTACACTGAAGCTTTCTTT; cdr3_aa: CASTLGQGYTEAFF
v_call: TRBV18; clone_size: NA; d_call: TRBD2; j_call: TRBJ2-1; cdr3_nt: TGTGCCAGCTCGAAGGGACTAGCGGGGGATAATGAGCAGTTCTTC; cdr3_aa: CASSKGLAGDNEQFF
v_call: TRBV18; clone_size: NA; d_call: NA; j_call: TRBJ2-7; cdr3_nt: TGTGCCAGCTCACCACGGGGGGATGGAGACGAGCAGTACTTC; cdr3_aa: CASSPRGDGDEQYF
v_call: TRBV7-9; clone_size: NA; d_call: TRBD1; j_call: TRBJ2-7; cdr3_nt: TGTGCCAGCAGCCACTCTACCTGGACAGGGTCCTACGAGCAGTACTTC; cdr3_aa: CASSHSTWTGSYEQYF
v_call: TRBV29-1; clone_size: NA; d_call: NA; j_call: TRBJ1-2; cdr3_nt: TGCAGCGTTGACGGGAATTATGCGAGTGGCTACACCTTC; cdr3_aa: CSVDGNYASGYTF
v_call: TRBV2; clone_size: NA; d_call: NA; j_call: TRBJ1-5; cdr3_nt: TGTGCCAGCAGTAGGGGGGAGCCCCAGCATTTT; cdr3_aa: CASSRGEPQHF
v_call: TRBV6-4; clone_size: NA; d_call: TRBD2; j_call: TRBJ2-7; cdr3_nt: TGTGCCAGCGGGACTAGCGGGGAACGCTCCTACGAGCAGTACTTC; cdr3_aa: CASGTSGERSYEQYF
v_call: TRBV5-1; clone_size: NA; d_call: NA; j_call: TRBJ1-5; cdr3_nt: TGCGCCAGCAGCCCCGGACTGCCTAGCAATCAGCCCCAGCATTTT; cdr3_aa: CASSPGLPSNQPQHF
v_call: TRBV11-2; clone_size: NA; d_call: NA; j_call: TRBJ1-3; cdr3_nt: TGTGCCAGCACACGACAGGCAGTAGACTTGGACACCATATATTTT; cdr3_aa: CASTRQAVDLDTIYF
v_call: TRBV5-1; clone_size: NA; d_call: NA; j_call: TRBJ2-3; cdr3_nt: TGCGCCAGCAGCTTGGTCGGTGATACGCAGTATTTT; cdr3_aa: CASSLVGDTQYF
v_call: TRBV5-8; clone_size: NA; d_call: NA; j_call: TRBJ2-5; cdr3_nt: TGTGCCAGCAGCTTGGGAGGTATGTCCGGAAGAGAGACCCAGTACTTC; cdr3_aa: CASSLGGMSGRETQYF
v_call: TRBV19; clone_size: NA; d_call: NA; j_call: TRBJ1-5; cdr3_nt: TGTGCCAGTAGGACGGAGTTCAATCAGCCCCAGCATTTT; cdr3_aa: CASRTEFNQPQHF
v_call: TRBV5-1; clone_size: NA; d_call: TRBD1; j_call: TRBJ2-7; cdr3_nt: TGCGCCAGCAGCTTGGTACAGGGGGTTTACGAGCAGTACTTC; cdr3_aa: CASSLVQGVYEQYF
v_call: TRBV29-1; clone_size: NA; d_call: NA; j_call: TRBJ1-4; cdr3_nt: TGCAGCGTTGAAGATCTACCGAATGAAAAACTGTTTTTT; cdr3_aa: CSVEDLPNEKLFF
v_call: TRBV28; clone_size: NA; d_call: NA; j_call: TRBJ1-1; cdr3_nt: TGTGCCAGCAGTTCATTAATGCGGGGGTCCATGAACACTGAAGCTTTCTTT; cdr3_aa: CASSSLMRGSMNTEAFF
v_call: TRBV7-2; clone_size: NA; d_call: NA; j_call: TRBJ2-2; cdr3_nt: TGTGCCAGCAGCTTGGGAGCGGGGAACACCGGGGAGCTGTTTTTT; cdr3_aa: CASSLGAGNTGELFF
v_call: TRBV18; clone_size: NA; d_call: TRBD1; j_call: TRBJ2-4; cdr3_nt: TGTGCCAGCTCACCTCGGACAGGACTAGCCAAAAACATTCAGTACTTC; cdr3_aa: CASSPRTGLAKNIQYF
v_call: TRBV28; clone_size: NA; d_call: TRBD1; j_call: TRBJ1-4; cdr3_nt: TGTGCCAGCAGTTTGGGACCGGGACAGGGGGATGAAAAACTGTTTTTT; cdr3_aa: CASSLGPGQGDEKLFF
v_call: TRBV7-2; clone_size: NA; d_call: NA; j_call: TRBJ2-7; cdr3_nt: TGTGCCAGCAGCTCCTCCTCCTACGAGCAGTACTTC; cdr3_aa: CASSSSSYEQYF
v_call: TRBV7-2; clone_size: NA; d_call: NA; j_call: TRBJ2-1; cdr3_nt: TGTGCCAGCAGCTCCGGAGTAGCGGAGCTAAAGTCCTCCTACAATGAGCAGTTCTTC; cdr3_aa: CASSSGVAELKSSYNEQFF
v_call: TRBV10-3; clone_size: NA; d_call: NA; j_call: TRBJ1-3; cdr3_nt: TGTGCCATCAGTATTTCTGGAAACACCATATATTTT; cdr3_aa: CAISISGNTIYF
v_call: TRBV5-1; clone_size: NA; d_call: TRBD2; j_call: TRBJ2-3; cdr3_nt: TGCGCCAGCAGGCCGGGAGGAGAGGCAGATACGCAGTATTTT; cdr3_aa: CASRPGGEADTQYF
v_call: TRBV10-1; clone_size: NA; d_call: TRBD2; j_call: TRBJ2-3; cdr3_nt: TGCGCCAGCAGTGATACTAGCGGGAGGGCCCCTTTTCTAGATACGCAGTATTTT; cdr3_aa: CASSDTSGRAPFLDTQYF
v_call: TRBV6-5; clone_size: NA; d_call: TRBD1; j_call: TRBJ2-7; cdr3_nt: TGTGCCAGCAGTTCCGACAGGGGAAGCGACGAGCAGTACTTC; cdr3_aa: CASSSDRGSDEQYF
v_call: TRBV2; clone_size: NA; d_call: NA; j_call: TRBJ1-1; cdr3_nt: TGTGCCAGCAGTGCGGGACGGATGAACACTGAAGCTTTCTTT; cdr3_aa: CASSAGRMNTEAFF
v_call: TRBV20-1; clone_size: NA; d_call: NA; j_call: TRBJ1-2; cdr3_nt: TGCAGTGCTAGGGACATCAATGGCTACACCTTC; cdr3_aa: CSARDINGYTF
v_call: TRBV5-1; clone_size: NA; d_call: NA; j_call: TRBJ1-2; cdr3_nt: TGCGCCAGCAGCTTGGGAAGCAACTATGGCTACACCTTC; cdr3_aa: CASSLGSNYGYTF
v_call: TRBV28; clone_size: NA; d_call: NA; j_call: TRBJ1-4; cdr3_nt: TGTGCCAGCAACGATCACCGCGCAACTAATGAAAAACTGTTTTTT; cdr3_aa: CASNDHRATNEKLFF
v_call: TRBV20-1; clone_size: NA; d_call: NA; j_call: TRBJ1-3; cdr3_nt: TGCAGTGCTAGAGAGGGAAACACCATATATTTT; cdr3_aa: CSAREGNTIYF
v_call: TRBV7-2; clone_size: NA; d_call: NA; j_call: TRBJ2-5; cdr3_nt: TGTGCCAGCAGCTTAATGTTAGGGCCAGAGACCCAGTACTTC; cdr3_aa: CASSLMLGPETQYF
v_call: TRBV27; clone_size: few; d_call: NA; j_call: TRBJ1-2; cdr3_nt: TGTGCCAGCAGTTTGGGGCCCGCCGGTAACTATGGCTACACCTTC; cdr3_aa: CASSLGPAGNYGYTF
v_call: TRBV28; clone_size: NA; d_call: NA; j_call: TRBJ2-2; cdr3_nt: TGTGCCAGCATGAGCCAGAACACCGGGGAGCTGTTTTTT; cdr3_aa: CASMSQNTGELFF
v_call: TRBV10-2; clone_size: NA; d_call: NA; j_call: TRBJ2-1; cdr3_nt: TGCGCCAGCAGTCGCCAGCTCGAGTGGGGTGAGCAGTTCTTC; cdr3_aa: CASSRQLEWGEQFF
v_call: TRBV5-1; clone_size: NA; d_call: NA; j_call: TRBJ2-7; cdr3_nt: TGCGCCAGCCGCCTCAAGGTAATCGACGAGCAGTACTTC; cdr3_aa: CASRLKVIDEQYF
v_call: TRBV5-1; clone_size: NA; d_call: TRBD1; j_call: TRBJ2-7; cdr3_nt: TGCGCCAGCAGTGGACAGGGTTTCAACGAGCAGTACTTC; cdr3_aa: CASSGQGFNEQYF
v_call: TRBV5-1; clone_size: NA; d_call: NA; j_call: TRBJ2-7; cdr3_nt: TGCGCCAGCAGCACGGGACCTACGGGGTCCTACGAGCAGTACTTC; cdr3_aa: CASSTGPTGSYEQYF